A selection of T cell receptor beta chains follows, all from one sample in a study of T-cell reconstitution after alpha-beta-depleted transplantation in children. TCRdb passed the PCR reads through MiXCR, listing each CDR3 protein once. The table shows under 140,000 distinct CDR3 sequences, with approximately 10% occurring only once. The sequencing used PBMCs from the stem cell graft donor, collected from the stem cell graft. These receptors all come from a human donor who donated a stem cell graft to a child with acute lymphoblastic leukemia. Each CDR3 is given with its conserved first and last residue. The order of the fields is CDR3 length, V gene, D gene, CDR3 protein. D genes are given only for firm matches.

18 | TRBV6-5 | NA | CASRISGGLLTMNTEAFF
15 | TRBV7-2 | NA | CASSFGGAGTDTQYF
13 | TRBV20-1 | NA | CSASPGTSYEQYF
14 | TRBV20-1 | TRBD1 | CSASGTDSGNTIYF
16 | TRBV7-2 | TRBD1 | CASSHRDRGPGQPQHF
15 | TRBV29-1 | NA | CSVDSGGHNTGELFF
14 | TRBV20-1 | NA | CSAPPDGLNTEAFF
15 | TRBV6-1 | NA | CASSEGGPSGSPLHF
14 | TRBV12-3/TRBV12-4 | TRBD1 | CASSNGQGAGGYTF
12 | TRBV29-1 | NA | CSVVTGRGGYTF
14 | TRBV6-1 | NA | CASSEAQGQQPQHF
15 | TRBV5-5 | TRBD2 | CASSTGLAGRGEQFF
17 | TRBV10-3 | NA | CAISRGDGASTNYGYTF
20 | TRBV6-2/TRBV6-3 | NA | CASSYALRGYGPPGHNEQFF
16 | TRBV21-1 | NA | CASSKPGLSPHNEQFF
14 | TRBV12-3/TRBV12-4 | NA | CASLDVGENTEAFF
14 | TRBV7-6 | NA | CASSLTSNTGELFF
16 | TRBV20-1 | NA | CSARSTTGIPSYEQYF
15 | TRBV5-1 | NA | CASRSNLRQNTEAFF
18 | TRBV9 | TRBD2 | CASSLRLAGGPGTGELFF
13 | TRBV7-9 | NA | CASSLGAQRPQHF
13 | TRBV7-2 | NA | CASSQEGSTEAFF
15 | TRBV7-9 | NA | CASSAGTVSSYEQYF
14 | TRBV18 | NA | CASSPRQSAWGYTF
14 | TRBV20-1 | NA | CSARDWGNNYEQYF